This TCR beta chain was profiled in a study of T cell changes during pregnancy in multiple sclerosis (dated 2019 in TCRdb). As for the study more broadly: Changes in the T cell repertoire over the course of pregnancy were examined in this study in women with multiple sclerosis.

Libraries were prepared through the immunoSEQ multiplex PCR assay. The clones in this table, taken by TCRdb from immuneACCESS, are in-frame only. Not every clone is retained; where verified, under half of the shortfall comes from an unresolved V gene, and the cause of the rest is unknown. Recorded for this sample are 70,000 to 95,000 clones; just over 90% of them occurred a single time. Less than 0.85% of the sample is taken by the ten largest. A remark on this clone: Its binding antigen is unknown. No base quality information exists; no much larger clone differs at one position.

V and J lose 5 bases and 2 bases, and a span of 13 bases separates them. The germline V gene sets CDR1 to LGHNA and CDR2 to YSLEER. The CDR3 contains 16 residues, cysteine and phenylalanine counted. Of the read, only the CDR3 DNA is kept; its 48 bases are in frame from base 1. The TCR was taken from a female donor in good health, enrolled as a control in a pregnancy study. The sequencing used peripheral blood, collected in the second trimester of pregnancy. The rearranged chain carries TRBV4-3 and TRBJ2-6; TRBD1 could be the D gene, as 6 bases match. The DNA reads TGCGCCAGCAGCGTAACGAGGGGGACTGGGGCCAACGTCCTGACTTTC. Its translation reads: CASSVTRGTGANVLTF.